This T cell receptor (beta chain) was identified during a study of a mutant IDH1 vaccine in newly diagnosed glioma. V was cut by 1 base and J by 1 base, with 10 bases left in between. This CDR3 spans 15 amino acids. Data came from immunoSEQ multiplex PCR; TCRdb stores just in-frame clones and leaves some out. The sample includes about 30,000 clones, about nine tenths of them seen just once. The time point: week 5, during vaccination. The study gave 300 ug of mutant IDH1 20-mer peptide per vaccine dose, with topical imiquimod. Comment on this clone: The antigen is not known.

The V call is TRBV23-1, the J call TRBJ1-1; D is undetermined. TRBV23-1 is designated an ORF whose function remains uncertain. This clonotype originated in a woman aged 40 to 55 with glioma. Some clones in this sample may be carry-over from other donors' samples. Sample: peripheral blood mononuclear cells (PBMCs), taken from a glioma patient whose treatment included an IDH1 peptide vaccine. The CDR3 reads CASSQCWVPNTEAFF. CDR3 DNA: TGCGCCAGCAGTCAATGCTGGGTACCGAACACTGAAGCTTTCTTT.